Following are 29 T cell receptor beta chains from one sample sequenced in a study of T cell responses to AZD1222 COVID-19 vaccine. Sequenced by immunoSEQ multiplex PCR; TCRdb stores in-frame clones only, minus some. The data show roughly 93,000 clones, 70% to 90% seen once. The sequencing used peripheral blood, collected on day 0 of AZD1222 vaccination. Every receptor here comes from an adult in good health.

The V gene is TRBV28, the J gene TRBJ1-6; no firm D call. Germline V CDR1 and CDR2: MDHEN, SYDVKM. V gave up 5 bases and J gave up 5 bases, with 19 bases separating them. The CDR3 spans 17 residues. CDR3 sequence reads: CASSPLGVSGDNSPLHF. CDR3 nucleotides: TGTGCCAGCAGTCCCCTCGGGGTGAGTGGGGATAATTCACCCCTCCACTTT.

The chain carries TRBV27 and TRBJ2-7, with D perhaps being TRBD1 or TRBD2 (5 bases each). CDR3 length: 18 amino acids. Trimming left V 7 bases short and J 3 bases short, with 28 bases between. CDR1 and CDR2 (germline): MNHEY, SMNVEV (reference sequence). The CDR3 protein is CASKGPPRGRVGNYEQYF. DNA of the CDR3: TGTGCCAGCAAGGGCCCCCCTCGGGGCAGGGTAGGAAACTACGAGCAGTACTTC.

The chain couples TRBV11-2 to TRBJ1-6; no reliable D call. The V gene's germline CDR1 is SGHAT and CDR2 FQNNGV. Trimming took 6 bases from V and 0 from J, leaving 9 bases between them. The CDR3 sequence is 15 residues long. CDR3 in amino acids: CASRRRDSYNSPLHF. The CDR3 coding sequence is TGTGCCAGCAGGCGCCGGGACTCCTATAATTCACCCCTCCACTTT.

The chain uses TRBV5-1 and TRBJ1-2; 7 bases are a match to TRBD1. The CDR3 sequence is 12 residues long. The J segment lost 3 bases and the V segment lost 4 bases, leaving 0 bases of the junction unmatched. Per the germline V gene, CDR1 is SGHRS and CDR2 is YFSETQ. As DNA, the CDR3 is TGCGCCAGCAGCACAGGGGACTATGGCTACACCTTC. Encoded protein: CASSTGDYGYTF.

V and J are TRBV7-6 and TRBJ1-1; no clear D. The CDR3 spans 16 residues. Trimming left V 4 bases short and J 0 bases short, with 15 bases between. Germline CDR1 reads SGHVS; CDR2 reads FNYEAQ. The CDR3 is CASSSSGGRLNTEAFF. The CDR3 coding sequence is TGTGCCAGCAGCTCGTCTGGTGGACGGCTGAACACTGAAGCTTTCTTT. Looking up the rest from reference TRBV7-6 and TRBJ1-1 gives the full variable domain: GAGVSQSPRYKVTKRGQDVALRCDPISGHVSLYWYRQALGQGPEFLTYFNYEAQQDKSGLPNDRFSAERPEGSISTLTIQRTEQRDSAMYRCASSSSGGRLNTEAFFGQGTRLTVV.

This clone was observed a single time. The chain carries TRBV3-1 (or the pseudogene TRBV3-2) and TRBJ2-2, with 9 bases that match TRBD2. The CDR3 runs 16 residues. Germline CDR1 and CDR2: LGHDT and YNNKEL (reference sequence). The V and J ends lost 5 bases and 5 bases, in that order; junction bases with no gene match: 9. The CDR3 loop reads CASSNSGRGWTGELFF. CDR3 in DNA: TGTGCCAGCAGCAATAGCGGGAGAGGATGGACCGGGGAGCTGTTTTTT.

This chain uses TRBV7-2 with TRBJ2-3; the D is unclear. The CDR3 has 12 amino acids. From germline, CDR1 is SGHTA and CDR2 FQGNSA. V was trimmed by 5 bases and J by 0 bases, leaving 3 bases between them. CDR3 in DNA: TGTGCCAGCAGCCAAAGCACAGATACGCAGTATTTT. Its protein product is CASSQSTDTQYF. Using reference TRBV7-2 and TRBJ2-3 for the parts outside the CDR3, the full variable domain is GAGVSQSPSNKVTEKGKDVELRCDPISGHTALYWYRQSLGQGLEFLIYFQGNSAPDKSGLPSDRFSAERTGGSVSTLTIQRTQQEDSAVYLCASSQSTDTQYFGPGTRLTVL.

A note on this clone: Other DNA sequences within the sample encode an identical CDR3. V is TRBV18 and J is TRBJ2-6; no definite D call. This CDR3 is built from 15 residues. Germline V lookup: CDR1 KGHSH, CDR2 LQKENI. V was shortened by 3 bases and J by 0 bases, with 6 bases between the two germline ends. CDR3 in amino acids: CASSPVSSGANVLTF. Here the CDR3 DNA reads TGTGCCAGCTCACCGGTCAGCTCTGGGGCCAACGTCCTGACTTTC.

The rearrangement uses TRBV27 and TRBJ1-6; D not certain. The germline gives CDR1 MNHEY, CDR2 SMNVEV (reference sequence). The CDR3 extends over 15 amino acids. Deletions cut 2 bases from V and 0 bases from J, with 5 bases between. The CDR3 region is CASSLQSSYNSPLHF. The CDR3 DNA is TGTGCCAGCAGTTTACAGAGCTCCTATAATTCACCCCTCCACTTT.

V gene TRBV5-1 combines with J gene TRBJ1-1; D is possibly TRBD1 (5 bases). The V gene's germline CDR1 is SGHRS and CDR2 YFSETQ. There are 14 residues in the CDR3. The V end was cut by 4 bases, the J end by 5 bases, with 15 bases between. The DNA of the CDR3 is TGCGCCAGCAGCCAGGGCACGGAAAGGACTGAAGCTTTCTTT. Protein sequence: CASSQGTERTEAFF.

The chain uses TRBV6-5 and TRBJ1-6; D is unresolved. The V gene lost 5 bases and the J gene lost 6 bases, with 14 bases spanning the gap. Looked up from germline, CDR1 is MNHEY and CDR2 is SVGAGI. The CDR3 spans 15 residues. In DNA, the CDR3 is TGTGCCAGCAGTCTCTCGGACGGCGTTAATTCACCCCTCCACTTT. Translation: CASSLSDGVNSPLHF.

The V call is TRBV3-1 (or the pseudogene TRBV3-2), the J call TRBJ1-1, with D uncertain. The CDR3 covers 13 residues. The V end lost 4 bases, the J end lost 0 bases, and 6 bases lay between the germline ends. The germline V gene has CDR1 LGHDT and CDR2 YNNKEL (reference sequence). The CDR3 reads CASSREVNTEAFF. The CDR3 nucleotides read TGTGCCAGCAGCCGAGAGGTGAACACTGAAGCTTTCTTT.

This clone appeared a few times. The gene calls are TRBV30 and TRBJ1-1; D might be TRBD1 (6 bases). The CDR3 length is 12 residues. Germline CDR1 reads GTSNPN; CDR2 reads SVGIG (reference sequence). CDR3 protein: CAFHRVNTEAFF. The CDR3 region has the DNA TGTGCATTTCACAGGGTAAACACTGAAGCTTTCTTT.

This clone appeared a single time. The chain carries TRBV18 and TRBJ2-7, with D tentatively TRBD2 (7 bases). The CDR3 is 15 residues long. V was cut by 3 bases and J by 3 bases, with 15 bases left in between. CDR1 KGHSH and CDR2 LQKENI come from the germline V gene. CDR3 region: CASSPSAGAFYEQYF. CDR3 sequence (DNA): TGTGCCAGCTCACCGTCGGCGGGGGCCTTCTACGAGCAGTACTTC.

The V call is TRBV7-9, the J call TRBJ2-3, with D unclear. Per the germline V gene, CDR1 is SEHNR and CDR2 is FQNEAQ (reference sequence). V was clipped by 1 base and J by 14 bases, with 19 bases between them. The CDR3 is 14 amino acids. CDR3 loop: CASSLGTHLPVGYF. The DNA of the CDR3 is TGTGCCAGCAGCTTAGGCACGCACCTCCCCGTGGGGTATTTT.

This chain connects TRBV6-2 or TRBV6-3 to TRBJ2-7, with 14 bases matching TRBD2. From germline, CDR1 is MNHEY and CDR2 SVGEGT. V lost 4 bases, J lost 4 bases, and 18 bases stayed unmatched. The CDR3 has 20 amino acids. CDR3 sequence (DNA): TGTGCCAGCAGTTCCCGTAGCCCCTTGACTAGCGGGGGGGCGCTTTACGAGCAGTACTTC. Encoded protein: CASSSRSPLTSGGALYEQYF.

In this sample, this clone turned up once. This sequence joins TRBV15 and TRBJ2-7; a weak D match, TRBD1 (7 bases). V was clipped by 8 bases and J by 5 bases, with 13 bases between them. CDR3 size: 12 residues. Per the germline V gene, CDR1 is LNHNV and CDR2 is YYDKDF (reference sequence). In DNA form, the CDR3 reads TGTGCCACCGGGCAGGGGGGAAACGAGCAGTACTTC. The encoded protein is CATGQGGNEQYF.

This sequence joins TRBV29-1 and TRBJ1-2, with 8 bases fitting TRBD1. Trimming removed 6 bases from V and 6 bases from J; junction bases left unmatched: 0. CDR3 length: 10 amino acids. CDR1 and CDR2 (germline): SQVTM, ANQGSEA. The CDR3 DNA is TGCAGCGTGGGACAGGATGGCTACACCTTC. Translation: CSVGQDGYTF. The full variable domain, rest sourced from reference TRBV29-1 and TRBJ1-2, is SAVISQKPSRDICQRGTSLTIQCQVDSQVTMMFWYRQQPGQSLTLIATANQGSEATYESGFVIDKFPISRPNLTFSTLTVSNMSPEDSSIYLCSVGQDGYTFGSGTRLTVV.

The rearrangement uses TRBV11-1 and TRBJ2-7; 7 nucleotides align to TRBD1. The germline V gene has CDR1 SGHAT and CDR2 FQDESV (reference sequence). The CDR3 extends over 15 amino acids. The junction had 10 bases not matched to a gene; V was cut back by 5 bases and J by 3 bases. In DNA, the CDR3 is TGTGCCAGCAGCCAACGTGCAGGGGGTGTCTACGAGCAGTACTTC. Encoded protein: CASSQRAGGVYEQYF.

This sequence joins TRBV30 and TRBJ1-3; 7 nucleotides match TRBD1. The trim removed 1 base at V and 3 bases at J, leaving 3 bases unmatched. This CDR3 is built from 14 residues. Per the germline V gene, CDR1 is GTSNPN and CDR2 is SVGIG (reference sequence). Here the CDR3 DNA reads TGTGCCTGGAGTGGACAGGGAGGTGGAAACACCATATATTTT. This codes for CAWSGQGGGNTIYF.

This chain connects TRBV30 to TRBJ1-5; D not resolved. This CDR3 is built from 12 residues. CDR1 and CDR2 (germline): GTSNPN, SVGIG (reference sequence). With 3 bases removed from V and 4 bases from J, the gap between germline ends came to 7 bases. In DNA form, the CDR3 reads TGTGCCTGGAGCATTTTGAATCAGCCCCAGCATTTT. It is translated as CAWSILNQPQHF.

The chain is built from TRBV30 and TRBJ1-6, with 8 bases matching TRBD1. CDR1 and CDR2 from the germline V gene are GTSNPN and SVGIG (reference sequence). V was clipped by 5 bases and J by 8 bases; unmatched bases: 2. The CDR3 covers 12 residues. Written as DNA, the CDR3 is TGTGCCTGGGACAGGGGAGATTCACCCCTCCACTTT. Amino acid sequence: CAWDRGDSPLHF. The whole variable domain, remainder taken from reference TRBV30 and TRBJ1-6, is SQTIHQWPATLVQPVGSPLSLECTVEGTSNPNLYWYRQAAGRGLQLLFYSVGIGQISSEVPQNLSASRPQDRQFILSSKKLLLSDSGFYLCAWDRGDSPLHFGNGTRLTVT.

V and J are TRBV27 and TRBJ2-3; TRBD1 is a possible D gene (5 bases). Per germline, CDR1 MNHEY and CDR2 SMNVEV (reference sequence). This CDR3 has 15 amino acids. V dropped 3 bases and J dropped 3 bases, with 13 bases sitting between them. The CDR3 sequence: CASSFRVLRTDTQYF. In DNA, the CDR3 is TGTGCCAGCAGTTTCAGGGTCTTGCGAACAGATACGCAGTATTTT.

V gene TRBV5-4 combines with J gene TRBJ2-3, with TRBD2 matching over 11 bases. Germline V gene data show CDR1 as SGHNT and CDR2 as YYREEE (reference sequence). V was clipped by 4 bases and J by 9 bases; unmatched bases: 19. The CDR3 is 18 amino acids. CDR3 region: CASSHPGTSGGPTGTQYF. CDR3 DNA: TGTGCCAGCAGCCATCCCGGGACTAGCGGAGGTCCCACGGGGACGCAGTATTTT.

This clone showed up just once. This chain uses TRBV11-2 with TRBJ2-7; D remains ambiguous. This CDR3 is 15 amino acids long. The V gene's germline CDR1 is SGHAT and CDR2 FQNNGV. The ends were cut back, 1 base at V and 0 bases at J, with 10 bases in the middle. The CDR3: CASSLGSGSSYEQYF. As DNA, the CDR3 is TGTGCCAGCAGCTTAGGATCGGGTAGCTCCTACGAGCAGTACTTC.

This clone appeared a single time. The rearrangement joins TRBV5-6 to TRBJ2-6; D is possibly TRBD2 (6 bases). The CDR3 runs 18 residues. The V gene's germline CDR1 is SGHDT and CDR2 YYEEEE. The ends were cut back, 2 bases at V and 1 base at J, with 16 bases in the middle. CDR3 coding DNA: TGTGCCAGCAGCTTTCCGACGGGAGTAGGTTCTGGGGCCAACGTCCTGACTTTC. This encodes CASSFPTGVGSGANVLTF.

This sequence joins TRBV5-4 and TRBJ1-1, with 9 bases fitting TRBD1. The germline V gene has CDR1 SGHNT and CDR2 YYREEE (reference sequence). The CDR3 runs to 14 residues. Trimming took 7 bases from V and 1 from J; bases not matched to a gene: 5. CDR3 sequence: CASRTGGQNTEAFF. CDR3 sequence (DNA): TGTGCCAGCCGTACAGGGGGCCAGAACACTGAAGCTTTCTTT.

This clone was observed a handful of times. In DNA form, the CDR3 reads TGTGCCACCAGTGATATCGGACTCGATCCGTCCGCCGATACGCAGTATTTT. Its translation is CATSDIGLDPSADTQYF. The V and J genes are TRBV24-1 and TRBJ2-3, with a tentative D call TRBD2 (5 bases). Trimming stripped 3 bases from V and 6 bases from J, with 21 bases between. This CDR3 region has 17 residues. Germline values: CDR1 KGHDR, CDR2 SFDVKD.

The chain has TRBV4-1 and TRBJ1-2, with a weak D call TRBD1 (5 bases). The V end lost 0 bases, the J end lost 8 bases, and 16 bases lay between the germline ends. The CDR3 length is 15 residues. Germline V gene lookup returns CDR1 MGHRA and CDR2 YSYEKL. This CDR3 reads CASSQDGAGWIGYTF. CDR3 bases: TGCGCCAGCAGCCAAGATGGAGCAGGGTGGATCGGCTACACCTTC.